This T cell receptor beta chain stems from a study of T cells in Graves' hyperthyroidism and ophthalmopathy. Turning to the study itself: The authors collected peripheral blood at initial diagnosis, before any treatment.

Findings and caveats of the study: Prediction of ophthalmopathy progression came a median around 6.1 months pre-onset.

About this clonotype: Its antigen is unidentified.

This CDR3 is 16 amino acids long. Trimming at V came to 8 bases and at J to 4 bases, leaving 9 bases not matched to a gene. TCR beta CDR3 regions were amplified from RNA. Researchers ran a first-round RT-PCR on the TCR CDR3 using the HTBI primer set. TCRdb reprocessed the multiplex PCR reads with MiXCR, giving one entry per CDR3 protein. The sample gives roughly 570,000 distinct CDR3 sequences, 15% to 19% of which show up once; around 7.3% is in the top ten. The authors deemed Graves' hyperthyroidism stable absent ophthalmopathy progression within 18 months. Thyroid ultrasound, orbital computed tomography, clinical symptoms, and serum thyroxine and TRAb underpinned diagnoses.

The sample consisted of blood. The sequence derives from a woman aged 25 to 39 with Graves' hyperthyroidism. This chain uses TRBV12-3 or TRBV12-4 with TRBJ2-7; 15 bases match TRBD2. CDR3 amino acids: CASGGLAGGSAYEQYF. In DNA, the CDR3 is TGTGCCAGCGGGGGACTAGCGGGAGGATCAGCGTACGAGCAGTACTTC.